The next 18 T cell receptor beta chains were all read from a single sample in a study of radiotherapy plus CTLA-4 blockade in lung cancer. Some clones are missing from TCRdb's copy, which holds only in-frame ones; the method was immunoSEQ multiplex PCR. The data hold about 48,000 clones, with 75% to 90% observed a single time. Specimen: peripheral blood, collected from a patient treated with radiotherapy plus ipilimumab. The receptors were gathered from a human donor with non-small cell lung cancer that progressed on radiotherapy plus ipilimumab. Some clones in this sample may be carry-over from other donors' samples.

J is TRBJ2-5 and V is TRBV19; 7 bases agree with TRBD1. The germline V gene has CDR1 LNHDA and CDR2 SQIVND (reference sequence). The CDR3 runs to 14 residues. Trimming at V came to 6 bases and at J to 3 bases, leaving 7 bases not matched to a gene. This chain's CDR3 is CASSQTGSEETQYF. DNA for the CDR3: TGTGCCAGTAGCCAGACAGGGTCCGAAGAGACCCAGTACTTC. Looking up the rest from reference TRBV19 and TRBJ2-5 gives the full variable domain: DGGITQSPKYLFRKEGQNVTLSCEQNLNHDAMYWYRQDPGQGLRLIYYSQIVNDFQKGDIAEGYSVSREKKESFPLTVTSAQKNPTAFYLCASSQTGSEETQYFGPGTRLLVL.

The chain recombines TRBV4-1 with TRBJ1-5; 10 nucleotides line up with TRBD1. Germline loops: CDR1 MGHRA, CDR2 YSYEKL. The CDR3 totals 16 residues. Trimming removed 2 bases from V and 6 bases from J; junction bases left unmatched: 7. For the CDR3, the DNA is TGCGCCAGCAGCCAACCCGGGACAGGGGACAGTCAGCCCCAGCATTTT. It translates to CASSQPGTGDSQPQHF.

J is TRBJ2-5 and V is TRBV15; D possibly corresponds to TRBD2 (6 bases). CDR3 length: 12 residues. V shed 8 bases and J shed 5 bases, with 12 bases lying between them. Germline lookup yields CDR1 LNHNV and CDR2 YYDKDF (reference sequence). The CDR3 protein is CATGRGRETQYF. DNA for the CDR3: TGTGCCACCGGGCGAGGGAGGGAGACCCAGTACTTC.

The gene calls are TRBV27 and TRBJ1-1; D possibly corresponds to TRBD1 (5 bases). Germline CDR1 reads MNHEY; CDR2 reads SMNVEV (reference sequence). The V gene lost 11 bases and the J gene lost 0 bases, with 16 bases spanning the gap. The CDR3 covers 14 residues. In nucleotides, the CDR3 is TGTGCCGCGTTTACAGGACCCTTGAACACTGAAGCTTTCTTT. Amino acid sequence: CAAFTGPLNTEAFF.

V is TRBV27 and J is TRBJ2-5; D gene uncertain. CDR1 and CDR2 (germline): MNHEY, SMNVEV (reference sequence). This CDR3 spans 14 amino acids. V was trimmed by 5 bases and J by 5 bases, leaving 15 bases between them. Written as DNA, the CDR3 is TGTGCCAGCAGTCAGTCACAGACGTTGGAGACCCAGTACTTC. Translated, it gives CASSQSQTLETQYF.

The rearrangement joins TRBV18 to TRBJ2-3; 8 bases match TRBD2. This CDR3 spans 16 amino acids. CDR1 and CDR2 (germline): KGHSH, LQKENI. Trimming removed 0 bases from V and 13 bases from J; junction bases left unmatched: 15. CDR3 sequence reads: CASSPPVIAGGPRKYF. The CDR3 DNA reads TGTGCCAGCTCACCACCGGTGATCGCGGGGGGTCCTCGAAAGTATTTT.

Of note for this clone: Given the absence of the conserved phenylalanine or tryptophan at the CDR3 end, a read error is likely. The CDR3 DNA is TGCGCCAGCAGCCGACAGGGGGAAGGGGATGGCTACACCCTC. Encoded protein: CASSRQGEGDGYTL. The chain has TRBV5-1 and TRBJ1-2; TRBD1 matches at 9 bases. V lost 4 bases to trimming and J lost 6 bases; unmatched junction nucleotides: 7. This CDR3 spans 14 amino acids. CDR1 is SGHRS and CDR2 is YFSETQ in the germline V gene.

The chain employs TRBV19 and TRBJ1-4; a weak D match, TRBD1 (5 bases). The germline V and J ends were trimmed by 4 bases and 8 bases, with 8 bases remaining between them. This CDR3 contains 12 residues. The germline V gene encodes CDR1 LNHDA and CDR2 SQIVND (reference sequence). The CDR3 is CASSNGGEKLFF. The CDR3 bases are TGTGCCAGTAGTAACGGGGGGGAAAAACTGTTTTTT.

The chain has TRBV5-1 and TRBJ2-7; TRBD1 agrees at 7 bases. The V gene end was trimmed by 7 bases and the J gene end by 2 bases; junction bases not matched to a gene: 6. The CDR3 spans 13 residues. Germline CDR1 is SGHRS and CDR2 is YFSETQ. The CDR3 spells CASGKGQAYEQYF. CDR3 DNA sequence: TGCGCCAGCGGGAAAGGACAGGCCTACGAGCAGTACTTC.

This clone came up a few times. The CDR3: CASNGDEQYF. CDR3 DNA: TGTGCCAGCAACGGAGACGAGCAGTACTTC. V and J are TRBV2 and TRBJ2-7; D is ambiguous. Germline values: CDR1 SNHLY, CDR2 FYNNEI. Deletions cut 7 bases from V and 5 bases from J, with 6 bases between. This CDR3 is built from 10 residues.

The chain is built from TRBV6-1 and TRBJ1-5, with D unresolved. Germline lookup yields CDR1 MNHNS and CDR2 SASEGT. The CDR3 consists of 16 residues. Trimming cost V 0 bases and J 7 bases, with 16 bases left between them. The CDR3 sequence: CASSEARQDSGQPQHF. The CDR3 coding sequence is TGTGCCAGCAGTGAAGCACGTCAGGATTCTGGACAGCCCCAGCATTTT.

The chain employs TRBV6-5 and TRBJ2-7, with 9 bases lining up with TRBD1. CDR1 and CDR2 from the germline V gene are MNHEY and SVGAGI. Trimming removed 0 bases from V and 4 bases from J; junction bases left unmatched: 1. This CDR3 spans 14 amino acids. The CDR3 region has the DNA TGTGCCAGCAGTTACTCCGGGACAGGGTACGAGCAGTACTTC. It specifies CASSYSGTGYEQYF.

This chain joins TRBV29-1 and TRBJ1-2; 9 positions match TRBD1. This CDR3 region has 13 residues. The V segment lost 6 bases and the J segment 4 bases; nucleotides outside the gene matches: 6. From germline, CDR1 is SQVTM and CDR2 ANQGSEA. This chain's CDR3 is CSVAGQGLYGYTF. CDR3 bases: TGCAGCGTCGCCGGACAGGGGCTCTATGGCTACACCTTC.

CDR3 region: CASSDRGGSSVFYEPQHF. CDR3 coding DNA: TGTGCCAGCAGTGATAGGGGGGGATCATCCGTTTTTTATGAGCCCCAGCATTTT. The genes are TRBV2 and TRBJ1-5; TRBD1 might be the D (6 bases). The CDR3 loop spans 18 amino acids. Trimming cost V 3 bases and J 8 bases, with 26 bases left between them. Germline lookup yields CDR1 SNHLY and CDR2 FYNNEI.

As DNA, the CDR3 is TGTGCCAGTAGTATTACGGGAGCCTACAATGAGCAGTTCTTC. This codes for CASSITGAYNEQFF. This chain uses TRBV19 with TRBJ2-1, with D possibly being TRBD2 (6 bases). CDR1 and CDR2 (germline): LNHDA, SQIVND (reference sequence). This CDR3 is 14 amino acids long. Trimming cost V 3 bases and J 2 bases, with 8 bases left between them.

This chain joins TRBV12-5 and TRBJ1-3; a possible D gene is TRBD1 (6 bases). Per germline, CDR1 LGHNT and CDR2 FRNRAP. The germline V and J ends were trimmed by 0 bases and 4 bases, with 16 bases remaining between them. The CDR3 consists of 17 residues. DNA for the CDR3: TGTGCTAGTGGTTTGGTCATCTTGAACAGGGACGGAAACACCATATATTTT. It yields the protein CASGLVILNRDGNTIYF. The variable domain in full, with the rest retrieved from reference TRBV12-5 and TRBJ1-3, is DARVTQTPRHKVTEMGQEVTMRCQPILGHNTVFWYRQTMMQGLELLAYFRNRAPLDDSGMPKDRFSAEMPDATLATLKIQPSEPRDSAVYFCASGLVILNRDGNTIYFGEGSWLTVV.

The chain has TRBV7-3 and TRBJ1-2; D is unclear. Germline V lookup: CDR1 SGHTA, CDR2 FQGTGA. This CDR3 is 15 amino acids long. The V end was cut by 4 bases, the J end by 7 bases, with 19 bases between. The CDR3 is CASSSEHSGVSGYTF. The CDR3 DNA reads as TGTGCCAGCAGCTCCGAACACTCCGGGGTTAGTGGCTACACCTTC.

V is TRBV4-2 and J is TRBJ2-7; 8 bases line up with TRBD1. This CDR3 is built from 15 residues. Trimming took 8 bases from V and 7 from J; bases not matched to a gene: 16. Germline V gene data show CDR1 as LGHNA and CDR2 as YNFKEQ. The CDR3 spells CASGPQGARVWEQYF. The CDR3 DNA follows: TGTGCCAGCGGCCCCCAGGGGGCGCGGGTGTGGGAGCAGTACTTC.